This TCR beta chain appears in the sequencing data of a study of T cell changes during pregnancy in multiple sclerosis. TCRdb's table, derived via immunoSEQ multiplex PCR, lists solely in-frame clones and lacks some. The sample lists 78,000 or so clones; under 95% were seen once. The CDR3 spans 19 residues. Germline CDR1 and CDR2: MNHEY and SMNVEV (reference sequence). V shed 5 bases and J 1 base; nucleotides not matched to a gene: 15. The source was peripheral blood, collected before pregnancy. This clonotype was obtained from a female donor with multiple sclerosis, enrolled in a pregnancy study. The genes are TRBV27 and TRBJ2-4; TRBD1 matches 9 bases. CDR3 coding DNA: TGTGCCAGCAGTCACCAGAGCCGAGGACAGGGGTTCGCCAAAAACATTCAGTACTTC. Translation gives CASSHQSRGQGFAKNIQYF.